This TCR beta chain stems from a study of memory CD4+ T cells and cytomegalovirus serostatus. CDR3 length equals 13 residues. The germline gives CDR1 SQVTM, CDR2 ANQGSEA. Trimming left V 4 bases short and J 0 bases short, with 4 bases between. Clones were read by immunoSEQ multiplex PCR, and TCRdb kept only the in-frame ones, dropping some. Counted here are 50,000 to 60,000 clones, about 80% occurring once; the ten biggest clones make up around 1.5%. Single viable CD3+CD4+CD8-CD45RO+ cells were sorted as the memory CD4+ T cells. Total CD4+ T cells were enriched by CD4 positive selection. The rearrangement links TRBV29-1 to TRBJ2-6; D not resolved. The source is an adult in good health and CMV-seropositive. Input material: memory CD4+ T cells from blood. CDR3 region: CSVGISGANVLTF. For the CDR3, the DNA is TGCAGCGTTGGGATCTCTGGGGCCAACGTCCTGACTTTC.